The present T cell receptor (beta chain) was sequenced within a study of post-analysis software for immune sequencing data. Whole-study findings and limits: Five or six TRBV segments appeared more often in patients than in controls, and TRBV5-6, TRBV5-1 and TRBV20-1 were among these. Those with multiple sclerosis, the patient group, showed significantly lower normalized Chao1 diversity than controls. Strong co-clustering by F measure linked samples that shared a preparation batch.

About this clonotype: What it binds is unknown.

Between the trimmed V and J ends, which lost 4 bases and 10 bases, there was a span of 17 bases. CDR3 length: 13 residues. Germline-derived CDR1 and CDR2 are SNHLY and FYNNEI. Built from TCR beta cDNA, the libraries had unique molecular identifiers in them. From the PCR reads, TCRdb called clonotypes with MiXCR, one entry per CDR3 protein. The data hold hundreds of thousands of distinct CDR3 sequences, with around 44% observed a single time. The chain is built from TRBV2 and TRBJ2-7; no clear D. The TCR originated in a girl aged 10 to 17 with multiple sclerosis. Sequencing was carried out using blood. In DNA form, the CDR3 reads TGTGCCAGCAGTGGCGACCTGTCGGTGGCCCAGTACTTC. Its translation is CASSGDLSVAQYF. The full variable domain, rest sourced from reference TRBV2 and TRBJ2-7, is EPEVTQTPSHQVTQMGQEVILRCVPISNHLYFYWYRQILGQKVEFLVSFYNNEISEKSEIFDDQFSVERPDGSNFTLKIRSTKLEDSAMYFCASSGDLSVAQYFGPGTRLTVT.